Here is one TCR delta chain with its context. This clone is described as medium-sized (0.01 to 0.1%). The clone's antigen remains unknown. Per-nucleotide qualities are absent, and no much larger clonotype sits a single base away. This specimen comes from a study of gamma-delta chains in newborns, infants, children (dated by TCRdb to between 2018 and 2020). Looking at the study overall: According to the title of the study, polyclonal expansion of innate gammadelta T cells immediately after birth is driven by microbial exposure. How innate gammadelta T cell populations in human newborns were shaped by microbial exposure immediately after birth was investigated in the study.

There are 18 amino acids in the CDR3, from cysteine to phenylalanine inclusive. CDR3 DNA only is kept here, 54 bases in frame from base 1. CDR1 and CDR2, per the germline V gene, are GEAIGNYY and EKD. V is cut back by 3 bases and J by 0 bases, with 9 bases in the junction unmatched. The reads were generated on an Illumina MiSeq. Via CATT, TCRdb reprocessed the public reads, and rows with identical DNA were then joined. This sample gives some 1,600 delta-chain clones in total; under 45% of them show up just once. Approximately 18% of the sample belongs to the ten largest clones. The sequenced material came from blood. This sequence uses TRDV2 and TRDJ1; 13 nucleotides in the junction match TRDD3. The receptor comes from a child who had a fever. The bases read TGTGCCTGTGACGAAGTACTGGGGGATACGCCGTACACCGATAAACTCATCTTT. Translated, it reads CACDEVLGDTPYTDKLIF.